The 13 T cell receptor beta chains reported below all come from one sample, sequenced in a study of blood T cells in healthy people across ages. The second PCR ran roughly 7 to 11 cycles with a sample-barcoded 5' primer and J-beta primers. From the 5' RACE reads, TCRdb called clonotypes with MiXCR, one entry per CDR3 protein. The table includes about a million distinct CDR3 sequences, just over 50% detected once. The specimen was blood. These receptor sequences come from a woman aged 55-70 years in good health.

DNA for the CDR3: TGCAGCGTTGAAGGAACAGTAGATACGCAGTATTTT. This encodes CSVEGTVDTQYF. V usage is TRBV29-1 and J usage is TRBJ2-3; D is ambiguous. V lost 1 base, J lost 5 bases, and 7 bases lay in between. The CDR3 sequence is 12 residues long. Germline CDR1 reads SQVTM; CDR2 reads ANQGSEA.

This clonotype was recorded a few times. The chain couples TRBV10-2 to TRBJ2-3; tentatively, D is TRBD2 (5 bases). From germline, CDR1 is WSHSY and CDR2 SAAADI. This CDR3 has 16 residues. Trimming cost V 7 bases and J 0 bases, with 17 bases left between them. CDR3 sequence reads: CASISSGLTSTDTQYF. The CDR3 DNA reads TGCGCCAGCATATCGAGCGGACTTACTAGCACAGATACGCAGTATTTT.

V gene TRBV20-1 combines with J gene TRBJ2-1; 14 bases map to TRBD2. The assigned J gene may be wrong: the sequence end matches TRBJ2-7 better. Germline lookup yields CDR1 DFQATT and CDR2 SNEGSKA (reference sequence). The CDR3 is made up of 17 amino acids. The CDR3 spells CSARRLAGGDSYNEQYF. DNA of the CDR3: TGCAGTGCGAGACGACTAGCGGGAGGGGACTCCTACAATGAGCAGTACTTC.

This clonotype was seen more than once but under ten times. This rearrangement joins TRBV7-2 to TRBJ1-2, with 7 nucleotides matching TRBD1. In germline, CDR1 is SGHTA, CDR2 FQGNSA. The CDR3 covers 13 residues. V was clipped by 4 bases and J by 4 bases; unmatched bases: 3. The CDR3 loop reads CASSSGTAYGYTF. The CDR3, as DNA: TGTGCCAGCAGCTCCGGGACAGCCTATGGCTACACCTTC.

The CDR3 coding sequence is TGTGCCAGCAGTGAAAAGATTTCTCGGAGGAAATCAGATACTGAAGCTTTCTTT. Amino acid sequence: CASSEKISRRKSDTEAFF. V usage is TRBV2 and J usage is TRBJ1-1; D not resolved. CDR3 length: 18 amino acids. V lost 2 bases, J lost 5 bases, and 24 bases lay in between. CDR1 and CDR2 (germline): SNHLY, FYNNEI.

The gene calls are TRBV7-2 and TRBJ2-5, with D possibly TRBD1 on 6 matching bases. There are 16 residues in the CDR3. In germline, CDR1 is SGHTA, CDR2 FQGNSA. Trimming took 5 bases from V and 2 from J, leaving 18 bases between them. CDR3 amino acids: CASSPPVGTKQETQYF. The DNA for the CDR3 is TGTGCCAGCAGCCCTCCGGTGGGGACAAAGCAAGAGACCCAGTACTTC.

This chain connects TRBV7-9 to TRBJ1-2; no definite D call. Germline CDR1 and CDR2: SEHNR and FQNEAQ (reference sequence). Trimming took off 0 bases at V and 2 bases at J, with 10 bases between the two ends. This CDR3 is 15 amino acids long. This chain's CDR3 is CASSLAFESNYGYTF. CDR3 DNA sequence: TGTGCCAGCAGCTTAGCATTCGAATCGAACTATGGCTACACCTTC.

This clonotype was picked up a small number of times. The chain combines TRBV20-1 with TRBJ2-3; possibly TRBD1 for D (5 bases). Trimming pared 1 base from V and 6 bases from J, leaving 20 bases between. This CDR3 is built from 16 residues. The germline V gene encodes CDR1 DFQATT and CDR2 SNEGSKA (reference sequence). CDR3 nucleotides: TGCAGTGCTAGAGGGGGTAGGGGTGGTTCGATCGATACGCAGTATTTT. It specifies CSARGGRGGSIDTQYF.

This clonotype was seen only a few times. The chain has TRBV4-3 and TRBJ2-7; TRBD1 matches at 9 bases. CDR3 length: 15 residues. Germline CDR1 LGHNA, CDR2 YSLEER. J gave up 1 base and V 5 bases, and 6 bases lay outside the gene matches. CDR3 loop: CASSTRGQGSYEQYF. CDR3 DNA sequence: TGCGCCAGCAGCACTCGGGGACAGGGTTCCTACGAGCAGTACTTC.

The gene calls are TRBV5-5 and TRBJ2-3, with 8 bases identical to TRBD1. V shed 0 bases, J shed 4 bases, and the junction held 4 bases outside the gene matches. Germline V gene data show CDR1 as SGHKS and CDR2 as YYEKEE (reference sequence). The CDR3 is 15 residues long. The CDR3 region has the DNA TGTGCCAGCAGCTTGGGCCAGGGGGCGGCAGATACGCAGTATTTT. It is translated as CASSLGQGAADTQYF.

This clonotype was seen more than once but under ten times. This sequence joins TRBV6-2 or TRBV6-3 and TRBJ2-5; D perhaps matches TRBD2 (6 bases). The end of the DNA fits TRBJ2-7 better, so the J call may be wrong. The length of the CDR3 is 13 residues. From germline, CDR1 is MNHEY and CDR2 SVGEGT. The CDR3 sequence is CANAGTQGYEQYF. The CDR3 DNA is TGTGCTAATGCCGGGACTCAAGGCTACGAGCAGTACTTC.

On this clonotype: This could be a read error, since a much larger clone is one nucleotide away. The chain joins TRBV28 to TRBJ2-5, with D possibly matching TRBD1 (5 bases). CDR3 length equals 14 residues. Germline V CDR1 and CDR2: MDHEN, SYDVKM. Trimming took 2 bases from V and 11 from J, leaving 18 bases between them. CDR3 nucleotides: TGTGCCAGCAGTTTAAGGGGCCAACCCAGTGGGCAGTACTTC. This codes for CASSLRGQPSGQYF.

V is TRBV14 and J is TRBJ2-1; 7 nucleotides match TRBD2. The V gene end was trimmed by 1 base and the J gene end by 1 base; junction bases not matched to a gene: 4. Germline V gene sequence: CDR1 SGHDN, CDR2 FVKESK. CDR3 length equals 16 residues. CDR3 DNA sequence: TGTGCCAGCAGCCAAGGTGTGGGAGGGTCCTACAATGAGCAGTTCTTC. Encoded protein: CASSQGVGGSYNEQFF.